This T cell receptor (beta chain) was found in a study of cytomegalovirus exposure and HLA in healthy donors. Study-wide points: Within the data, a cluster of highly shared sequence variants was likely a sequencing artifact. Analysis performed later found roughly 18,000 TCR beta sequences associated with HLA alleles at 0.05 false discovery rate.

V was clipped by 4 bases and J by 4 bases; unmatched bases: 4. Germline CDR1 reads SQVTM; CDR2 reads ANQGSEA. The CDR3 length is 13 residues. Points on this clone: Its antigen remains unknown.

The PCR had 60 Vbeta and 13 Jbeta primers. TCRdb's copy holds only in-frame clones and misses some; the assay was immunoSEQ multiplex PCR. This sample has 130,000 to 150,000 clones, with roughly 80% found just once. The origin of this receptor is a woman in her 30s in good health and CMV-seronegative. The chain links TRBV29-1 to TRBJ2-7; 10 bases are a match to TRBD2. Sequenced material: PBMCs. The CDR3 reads CSVVSGGWYEQYF. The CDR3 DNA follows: TGCAGCGTTGTTAGCGGGGGGTGGTACGAGCAGTACTTC.